This is a list of T cell receptor beta chains from one sample in a study of T cell responses to AZD1222 COVID-19 vaccine. This table comes from immunoSEQ multiplex PCR, and its TCRdb copy is limited to in-frame clones, with some not included. The sample includes around 99,000 clones, around 90% of them seen just once. This material consisted of peripheral blood, taken on day 0 of AZD1222 vaccination. The receptors stem from an adult in good health. The CDR3 runs from the conserved cysteine through the conserved F or W. The order of the fields is D gene, V gene, clone size, J gene, CDR3 DNA, CDR3 protein. A D gene is named only where the DNA matches it firmly. The size field is filled for only some rows; it gives once, few, many or a size class.

D gene: .
V gene: TRBV5-4
clone size: .
J gene: TRBJ2-3
CDR3 DNA: TGTGCCAGCAGCTTCCCCCCAGATACGCAGTATTTT
CDR3 protein: CASSFPPDTQYF

D gene: .
V gene: TRBV3-1/TRBV3-2
clone size: .
J gene: TRBJ2-5
CDR3 DNA: TGTGCCAGCAGCCAAGACGACCAAGAGACCCAGTACTTC
CDR3 protein: CASSQDDQETQYF

D gene: .
V gene: TRBV5-6
clone size: once
J gene: TRBJ1-1
CDR3 DNA: TGTGCCAGCAGCTTGGGTCGGGGTTTAGGCACTGAAGCTTTCTTT
CDR3 protein: CASSLGRGLGTEAFF

D gene: .
V gene: TRBV6-1
clone size: .
J gene: TRBJ1-1
CDR3 DNA: TGTGCCAGCAGTGAAGAGACAGTGGAGCTGAACACTGAAGCTTTCTTT
CDR3 protein: CASSEETVELNTEAFF

D gene: .
V gene: TRBV7-9
clone size: .
J gene: TRBJ2-2
CDR3 DNA: TGTGCCAGCAGCTTAACCCGGACTGACGGGGAGCTGTTTTTT
CDR3 protein: CASSLTRTDGELFF

D gene: TRBD2
V gene: TRBV4-2
clone size: .
J gene: TRBJ2-1
CDR3 DNA: TGTGCCAGCAGCCAAGTACCGGGGGGGAACAATGAGCAGTTCTTC
CDR3 protein: CASSQVPGGNNEQFF

D gene: .
V gene: TRBV7-8
clone size: .
J gene: TRBJ1-1
CDR3 DNA: TGTGCCAGCAGCTTAGTTGGTCAGGGTGCGACTGAAGCTTTCTTT
CDR3 protein: CASSLVGQGATEAFF

D gene: .
V gene: TRBV12-3/TRBV12-4
clone size: .
J gene: TRBJ1-5
CDR3 DNA: TGTGCCACCCGTCAGGGCAGCAATCAGCCCCAGCATTTT
CDR3 protein: CATRQGSNQPQHF

D gene: .
V gene: TRBV4-3
clone size: .
J gene: TRBJ2-7
CDR3 DNA: TGCGCCAGCAGCCAAGAAAGCGCCGCCTACGAGCAGTACTTC
CDR3 protein: CASSQESAAYEQYF

D gene: .
V gene: TRBV11-2
clone size: .
J gene: TRBJ1-4
CDR3 DNA: TGTGCCAGCAGCCCCACAACAACTAATGAAAAACTGTTTTTT
CDR3 protein: CASSPTTTNEKLFF

D gene: TRBD1
V gene: TRBV10-2
clone size: .
J gene: TRBJ1-6
CDR3 DNA: TGCGCCAGCAGTTCGGACAGGGGTAATTCACCCCTCCACTTT
CDR3 protein: CASSSDRGNSPLHF

D gene: TRBD1
V gene: TRBV5-6
clone size: .
J gene: TRBJ1-2
CDR3 DNA: TGTGCCAGCAGCTTGGACAGGGGGCGGTTTTTTGGCTACACCTTC
CDR3 protein: CASSLDRGRFFGYTF

D gene: .
V gene: TRBV10-3
clone size: .
J gene: TRBJ1-2
CDR3 DNA: TGTGCCATCAGTGAGTCGTTCCAGGGGAAATATGGCTACACCTTC
CDR3 protein: CAISESFQGKYGYTF

D gene: .
V gene: TRBV28
clone size: few
J gene: TRBJ1-5
CDR3 DNA: TGTGCCAGCAGTTTATGGGCACTTGACAGCAATCAGCCCCAGCATTTT
CDR3 protein: CASSLWALDSNQPQHF

D gene: .
V gene: TRBV3-1/TRBV3-2
clone size: .
J gene: TRBJ1-1
CDR3 DNA: TGTGCCAGCAGCCGCAATGGAGGGGGCACTGAAGCTTTCTTT
CDR3 protein: CASSRNGGGTEAFF

D gene: .
V gene: TRBV11-2
clone size: .
J gene: TRBJ2-1
CDR3 DNA: TGTGCCAGCAGCTTACGGGCGGATAGCTCCTACAATGAGCAGTTCTTC
CDR3 protein: CASSLRADSSYNEQFF

D gene: TRBD1
V gene: TRBV5-1
clone size: .
J gene: TRBJ1-1
CDR3 DNA: TGCGCCAGCAGCTTTGGACAGGGCAACGTTGAAGCTTTCTTT
CDR3 protein: CASSFGQGNVEAFF

D gene: .
V gene: TRBV24-1
clone size: .
J gene: TRBJ2-5
CDR3 DNA: TGTGCCACCAGTGATTTGAAAGCTCGGGGGCAAGAGACCCAGTACTTC
CDR3 protein: CATSDLKARGQETQYF

D gene: .
V gene: TRBV4-2
clone size: .
J gene: TRBJ1-3
CDR3 DNA: TGTGCCAAGCCATCAGGGACTGTTGGAAACACCATATATTTT
CDR3 protein: CAKPSGTVGNTIYF

D gene: TRBD2
V gene: TRBV3-1/TRBV3-2
clone size: .
J gene: TRBJ2-1
CDR3 DNA: TGTGCCAGCAGCCAAGGACTAGCGGATCACAATGAGCAGTTCTTC
CDR3 protein: CASSQGLADHNEQFF

D gene: TRBD2
V gene: TRBV7-8
clone size: once
J gene: TRBJ2-4
CDR3 DNA: TGTGCCAGCACCTTTACGACCCGGGGAGGGGCCAAAAACATTCAGTACTTC
CDR3 protein: CASTFTTRGGAKNIQYF

D gene: .
V gene: TRBV21-1
clone size: once
J gene: TRBJ1-4
CDR3 DNA: TGTGCCAGCAACTTGGGGGGAATCCTATATTTT
CDR3 protein: CASNLGGILYF

D gene: .
V gene: TRBV5-1
clone size: .
J gene: TRBJ2-1
CDR3 DNA: TGCGCCAGCAGCTTGGCCGCGGGACAACCTCGGAGTGAGCAGTTCTTC
CDR3 protein: CASSLAAGQPRSEQFF

D gene: TRBD1
V gene: TRBV7-2
clone size: .
J gene: TRBJ2-7
CDR3 DNA: TGTGCCAGCAGCTTTGACCGGGACAGATCCTACGAGCAGTACTTC
CDR3 protein: CASSFDRDRSYEQYF